The present entry profiles one T cell receptor (beta chain) with its context. Its specificity is not known. This sample includes further DNA sequences coding for the same CDR3. This entry is derived from a study of shared clonotypes between healthy human individuals. Germline lookup yields CDR1 GTSNPN and CDR2 SVGIG (reference sequence). This CDR3 is 12 amino acids long. The V end was cut by 2 bases, the J end by 1 base, with 4 bases between. Assay used: immunoSEQ multiplex PCR; TCRdb lists only in-frame clones, some missing. The sample records some 1,400,000 clones, 95% to 97% being singletons. Study-wide points: Clonotype sharing among donors likely depends on sequencing depth.

Specimen: naive CD4+ T cells sorted from blood. Described subset: CD45RA+ positively selected. The TCR comes from a man aged 30 to 45 in good health. The chain combines TRBV30 with TRBJ2-3; the D is unclear. CDR3 in DNA: TGTGCCTGGAGTCCAGGCACAGATACGCAGTATTTT. This codes for CAWSPGTDTQYF.